This entry lists 10 T cell receptor beta chains sequenced from one sample in a study of blood T cells in healthy people across ages. The second PCR ran about 6 to 12 cycles with a sample-barcoded 5' primer and J-beta primers. From the 5' RACE reads, TCRdb called clonotypes with MiXCR, one entry per CDR3 protein. The profile covers around 1,700,000 distinct CDR3 sequences, with roughly 27% appearing a single time and less than 9.5% taken by the ten largest. Sequencing input: blood. The receptors stem from a woman in her twenties or thirties in good health.

The chain links TRBV15 to TRBJ2-7; D perhaps matches TRBD2 (7 bases). CDR3 size: 15 residues. Germline values: CDR1 LNHNV, CDR2 YYDKDF (reference sequence). V lost 8 bases and J 3 bases, leaving 20 bases between the germline ends. Written as DNA, the CDR3 is TGTGCCACCGCCGGAGGGGGGGGGCCCTACTACGAGCAGTACTTC. Encoded protein: CATAGGGGPYYEQYF.

A note on this clonotype: One end of the junction does not line up with germline, which may come from a read error. The rearrangement uses TRBV5-1 and TRBJ2-5; no definite D call. TRBJ2-7 matches the DNA end more closely, so the J call is doubtful. The CDR3 loop spans 13 amino acids. CDR1 is SGHRS, CDR2 YFSETQ, per germline. The CDR3 loop is CTSSLYAGNEQYF. DNA for the CDR3: TGCACCAGCAGCTTGTATGCAGGCAACGAGCAGTACTTC.

This chain links TRBV7-2 with TRBJ2-1; TRBD2 agrees at 8 bases. Germline V CDR1 and CDR2: SGHTA, FQGNSA. This CDR3 comprises 17 residues. Unmatched junction bases numbered 12, after V lost 1 base and J lost 7 bases. The CDR3 DNA sequence: TGTGCCAGCAGCTTAGAGGAGCTCGGGGGGGCGTGGAATGAGCAGTTCTTC. Amino acids: CASSLEELGGAWNEQFF.

The J gene is TRBJ2-5, the V gene TRBV6-6; TRBD1 matches at 7 bases. The CDR3 spans 16 residues. V lost 4 bases, J lost 3 bases, and 11 bases stayed unmatched. Germline assignment: CDR1 MNHNY and CDR2 SVGAGI (reference sequence). The CDR3 spells CASSFPDRSGKETQYF. CDR3 DNA: TGTGCCAGCAGTTTCCCGGACAGGAGCGGAAAAGAGACCCAGTACTTC.

This clonotype appeared a few times. J is TRBJ2-1 and V is TRBV5-1; the D gene is possibly TRBD2 (6 bases). V dropped 0 bases and J dropped 2 bases, with 15 bases sitting between them. This CDR3 has 17 amino acids. CDR1 and CDR2 from the germline V gene are SGHRS and YFSETQ. The CDR3 loop is CASSLGRGTGAYNEQFF. Written as DNA, the CDR3 is TGCGCCAGCAGCTTGGGGCGCGGGACTGGTGCCTACAATGAGCAGTTCTTC.

This clonotype was recorded many times. The chain is built from TRBV4-2 and TRBJ2-3; TRBD2 aligns across 15 bases. Germline V gene sequence: CDR1 LGHNA, CDR2 YNFKEQ. The CDR3 runs 17 residues. V gave up 1 base and J gave up 5 bases; unmatched junction bases: 4. The CDR3 reads CASSQVKGLAGGDTQYF. For the CDR3, the DNA is TGTGCCAGCAGCCAAGTTAAGGGACTAGCGGGGGGAGATACGCAGTATTTT.

The CDR3 nucleotides read TGCAGTGCTAGAGCCGGGACAGGGATCCAGTATTTT. Protein sequence: CSARAGTGIQYF. The genes are TRBV20-1 and TRBJ2-3; 9 bases align to TRBD1. The CDR3 runs 12 residues. From germline, CDR1 is DFQATT and CDR2 SNEGSKA (reference sequence). Unmatched junction bases numbered 5, after V lost 1 base and J lost 12 bases.

The DNA for the CDR3 is TGCAGCGTTGAAGAAGGGATAGCGAACTATGGCTACACCTTC. Translated: CSVEEGIANYGYTF. The chain recombines TRBV29-1 with TRBJ1-2, with D unclear. Trimming took off 0 bases at V and 2 bases at J, with 10 bases between the two ends. This CDR3 contains 14 residues. Per germline, CDR1 SQVTM and CDR2 ANQGSEA.

The sample holds a few counts of this clonotype. The gene calls are TRBV4-3 and TRBJ2-6; 7 bases map to TRBD1. The CDR3 runs 16 residues. Germline V lookup: CDR1 LGHNA, CDR2 YSLEER. The trim removed 4 bases at V and 3 bases at J, leaving 6 bases unmatched. The CDR3 loop is CASSRTTGSGANVLTF. The CDR3 bases are TGCGCCAGCAGCCGTACGACAGGGAGTGGGGCCAACGTCCTGACTTTC.

The chain has TRBV6-5 and TRBJ1-2; 8 bases fit TRBD1. In germline, CDR1 is MNHEY, CDR2 SVGAGI. Germline trimming cut 2 bases from V and 10 bases from J; bases unmatched to any gene: 9. The CDR3 loop spans 14 amino acids. CDR3 region: CASSYGQGYGDYTF. The DNA of the CDR3 is TGTGCCAGCAGTTACGGACAGGGCTACGGGGACTACACCTTC.